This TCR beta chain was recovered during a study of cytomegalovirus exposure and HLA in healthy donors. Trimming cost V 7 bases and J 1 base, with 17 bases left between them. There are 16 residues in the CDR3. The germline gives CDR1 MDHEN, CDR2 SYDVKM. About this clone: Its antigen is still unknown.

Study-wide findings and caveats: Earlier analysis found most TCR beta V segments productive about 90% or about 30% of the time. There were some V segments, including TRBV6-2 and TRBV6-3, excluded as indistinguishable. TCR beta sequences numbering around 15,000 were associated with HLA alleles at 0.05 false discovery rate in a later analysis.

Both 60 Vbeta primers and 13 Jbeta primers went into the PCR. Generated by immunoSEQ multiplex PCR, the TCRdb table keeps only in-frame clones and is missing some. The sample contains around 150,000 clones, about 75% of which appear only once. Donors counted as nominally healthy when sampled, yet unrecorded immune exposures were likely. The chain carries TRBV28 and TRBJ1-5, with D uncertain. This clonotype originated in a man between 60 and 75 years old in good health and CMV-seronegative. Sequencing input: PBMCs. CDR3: CASTTPAGKSNQPQHF. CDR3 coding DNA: TGTGCCAGCACCACCCCGGCGGGGAAAAGCAATCAGCCCCAGCATTTT.